Listed below are T cell receptor beta chains from one sample, sequenced in a study of T cell repertoires in aging, cancer and after chemotherapy. One entry per CDR3 protein results from TCRdb running MiXCR on the multiplex PCR reads. The data show 8,500 to 9,500 distinct CDR3 sequences, roughly a quarter seen once. Material for sequencing was blood. These receptors all stem from a human donor with a blood cancer. The donor label of this sample is uncertain. Each CDR3 is given with its conserved first and last residue. D genes are given only for firm matches. Expanded clones are given a class, and other clones once, few, many or no size at all.

v_gene,abundance,j_gene,d_gene,CDR3aa,CDR3nt
TRBV27,many,TRBJ1-1,TRBD1,CASSEGAPGNTEAFF,TGTGCCAGCAGTGAGGGGGCGCCTGGTAACACTGAAGCTTTCTTT
TRBV6-1,.,TRBJ1-3,TRBD1,CVSSAATGRLNTIYF,TGTGTCAGCAGTGCCGCGACAGGGAGATTAAACACCATATATTTT
TRBV6-5,few,TRBJ2-7,TRBD1,CASSIDRGTYEQYF,TGTGCCAGCAGCATCGACAGGGGGACCTACGAGCAGTACTTC
TRBV27,many,TRBJ1-2,.,CASSSTERGLNGYTF,TGTGCCAGCAGTTCCACGGAGCGGGGATTAAATGGCTACACCTTC
TRBV6-1,.,TRBJ1-5,.,CASSGHGGVQHQHF,TGTGCCAGCAGTGGCCACGGGGGGGTTCAGCACCAGCATTTT
TRBV6-5,medium-sized,TRBJ2-5,.,CASSMRETQYF,TGTGCCAGCAGTATGAGAGAGACCCAGTACTTC
TRBV30,.,TRBJ1-1,.,CAWSVRRQTNTEAFF,TGTGCCTGGAGTGTACGGCGACAGACTAACACTGAAGCTTTCTTT
TRBV19,medium-sized,TRBJ1-2,.,CASSIRRVNYGYTF,TGTGCCAGTAGTATAAGAAGGGTCAACTATGGCTACACCTTC
TRBV6-5,.,TRBJ1-1,.,CASSYKESGTEAFF,TGTGCCAGCAGTTACAAAGAGAGCGGGACTGAAGCTTTCTTT
TRBV27,.,TRBJ2-2,TRBD2,CASHRASGRWGTGELFF,TGTGCCAGTCACCGGGCTAGCGGGAGATGGGGCACCGGGGAGCTGTTTTTT
TRBV11-2,.,TRBJ2-3,.,CASSLDPRADTQYF,TGTGCCAGCAGCTTAGACCCACGGGCAGATACGCAGTATTTT
TRBV27,medium-sized,TRBJ2-3,.,CASSPGDTQYF,TGTGCCAGCAGCCCAGGAGATACGCAGTATTTT
TRBV12-3/TRBV12-4,medium-sized,TRBJ1-4,.,CASRVDSNNEKLFF,TGTGCCAGCAGGGTGGACAGCAACAATGAAAAACTGTTTTTT
TRBV6-5,medium-sized,TRBJ1-1,TRBD1,CASSLQGATEAFF,TGTGCCAGCAGCCTACAGGGGGCCACTGAAGCTTTCTTT
TRBV10-1,.,TRBJ2-7,.,CASSKNSYEQYF,TGCGCCAGCAGTAAGAACTCCTACGAGCAGTACTTC
TRBV15,medium-sized,TRBJ2-4,.,CATSRVSGAGGNIQYF,TGTGCCACCAGCAGAGTCTCTGGAGCGGGTGGAAACATTCAGTACTTC
TRBV27,.,TRBJ1-1,.,CASSWAVTTEAFF,TGTGCCAGCAGTTGGGCGGTGACCACTGAAGCTTTCTTT
TRBV20-1,.,TRBJ2-1,TRBD2,CSAMREVYNEQFF,TGCAGTGCTATGCGGGAGGTCTACAATGAGCAGTTCTTC
TRBV28,.,TRBJ1-2,.,CASTTVNYGYTF,TGTGCCAGTACGACAGTCAACTATGGCTACACCTTC
TRBV6-5,.,TRBJ1-1,TRBD1,CASSRRTGVIPHTEAFF,TGTGCCAGCAGTAGAAGGACAGGGGTGATTCCGCACACTGAAGCTTTCTTT
TRBV29-1,medium-sized,TRBJ2-1,.,CSVEDEGLSGGGYNEQFF,TGCAGCGTTGAAGACGAGGGCCTAAGCGGAGGGGGGTACAATGAGCAGTTCTTC
TRBV27,medium-sized,TRBJ2-4,.,CASSSPGSRGVIQYF,TGTGCCAGCAGTTCCCCCGGGAGCCGAGGCGTCATTCAGTACTTC
TRBV5-1,.,TRBJ2-1,.,CASRSDRSSYNEQFF,TGCGCCAGCAGAAGTGACAGGAGCTCCTACAATGAGCAGTTCTTC
TRBV19,many,TRBJ1-1,.,CASNLAPTREAFF,TGTGCCAGTAATCTAGCCCCAACCAGAGAAGCTTTCTTT
TRBV5-6,medium-sized,TRBJ1-4,TRBD1,CASSLAPGQRMGNEKLFF,TGTGCCAGCAGCTTGGCCCCGGGACAGCGGATGGGAAATGAAAAACTGTTTTTT
TRBV6-5,medium-sized,TRBJ2-7,.,CASSYSTGYEQYF,TGTGCCAGCAGTTACTCGACCGGGTACGAGCAGTACTTC